Each of the 7 T cell receptor beta chains below was sequenced from the same sample in a study of Ad26.COV2.S vaccination and SARS-CoV-2 variants. The repertoire was sequenced with immunoSEQ multiplex PCR; TCRdb's copy has only in-frame clones and lacks some. Of a few hundred thousand clones in the sample, 85% to 90% were seen once. Treatment here: about 20 received Ad26.COV2.S at low or high dose, single or two shots; 5 received placebo; per-sample allocation not given. Collection of samples fell on day 63 after the first vaccine or placebo injection. The sequencing here drew on peripheral blood, taken in a trial of Ad26.COV2.S vaccine versus placebo. The receptors were sampled from a person between 18 and 59 years old who received the Ad26.COV2.S COVID-19 vaccine or a placebo.

Notes on this clone: Other DNA variants within this sample encode the same CDR3. V gene TRBV19 combines with J gene TRBJ1-1; D ambiguous. From germline, CDR1 is LNHDA and CDR2 SQIVND (reference sequence). The CDR3 covers 12 residues. The V end was cut by 3 bases, the J end by 0 bases, with 2 bases between. DNA of the CDR3: TGTGCCAGTAGTATCTTGAACACTGAAGCTTTCTTT. Its translation is CASSILNTEAFF.

The chain is built from TRBV6-5 and TRBJ1-2, with 9 bases that match TRBD1. The CDR3 sequence is 12 residues long. The V gene end was trimmed by 5 bases and the J gene end by 7 bases; junction bases not matched to a gene: 2. CDR1 is MNHEY and CDR2 is SVGAGI in the germline V gene. The CDR3 DNA reads TGTGCCAGCAGTAGGGACAGGGTTGGCTACACCTTC. It is translated as CASSRDRVGYTF.

The V gene is TRBV3-1 (or the pseudogene TRBV3-2), the J gene TRBJ2-3; no reliable D call. CDR3 length equals 17 residues. Germline V gives CDR1 LGHDT, CDR2 YNNKEL (reference sequence). Trimming took off 0 bases at V and 3 bases at J, with 16 bases between the two ends. The CDR3 nucleotides read TGTGCCAGCAGCCAAGATGCAGGAGACGCCCCAACAGATACGCAGTATTTT. Encoded protein: CASSQDAGDAPTDTQYF.

This chain links TRBV6-5 with TRBJ1-2; the match to TRBD1 covers 8 bases. The junction had 13 bases not matched to a gene; V was cut back by 7 bases and J by 6 bases. There are 15 residues in the CDR3. Germline CDR1 is MNHEY and CDR2 is SVGAGI. CDR3 DNA: TGTGCCAGCATGCGTCGGACAGGGAAGGGAGATGGCTACACCTTC. Protein product: CASMRRTGKGDGYTF.

The chain uses TRBV7-8 and TRBJ2-7, with a weak D call TRBD2 (5 bases). Trimming shortened V by 4 bases and J by 3 bases, and 13 bases separated the two germline ends. This CDR3 region has 14 residues. The germline V gene has CDR1 SGHVS and CDR2 FQNEAQ. The CDR3 sequence is CASSYRTGHYEQYF. The CDR3 nucleotides read TGTGCCAGCAGCTATAGGACTGGGCACTACGAGCAGTACTTC.

The chain employs TRBV19 and TRBJ1-1, with TRBD1 matching over 7 bases. V was clipped by 8 bases and J by 6 bases; unmatched bases: 3. Germline values: CDR1 LNHDA, CDR2 SQIVND (reference sequence). This CDR3 spans 11 amino acids. As DNA, the CDR3 is TGTGCCAGTTTACAGGGGCCTGAAGCTTTCTTT. Translation gives CASLQGPEAFF.

The chain joins TRBV2 to TRBJ2-1; 13 positions agree with TRBD2. CDR3 length: 15 residues. Losses at the gene ends were 6 bases for V and 7 bases for J; bases not matched to a gene: 6. The V gene's germline CDR1 is SNHLY and CDR2 FYNNEI. The CDR3 here is CASRIQTSGRNEQFF. The CDR3 region has the DNA TGTGCCAGCAGGATCCAGACTAGCGGGAGGAATGAGCAGTTCTTC. The full variable domain, completed using reference TRBV2 and TRBJ2-1, is EPEVTQTPSHQVTQMGQEVILRCVPISNHLYFYWYRQILGQKVEFLVSFYNNEISEKSEIFDDQFSVERPDGSNFTLKIRSTKLEDSAMYFCASRIQTSGRNEQFFGPGTRLTVL.